What follows are 3 T cell receptor beta chains derived from one specimen sequenced in a study of cytomegalovirus exposure and HLA in healthy donors. This PCR relied on a set of 60 Vbeta primers and 13 Jbeta primers. Generated by immunoSEQ multiplex PCR, the TCRdb table keeps only in-frame clones and is missing some. The sample consists of about 180,000 clones, around 77% of them appearing once. Sequencing was performed on PBMCs. The source of these receptors is a man between 60 and 70 years old in good health and CMV-seronegative.

The chain joins TRBV29-1 to TRBJ1-2; 9 bases fit TRBD1. Germline CDR1 reads SQVTM; CDR2 reads ANQGSEA. The CDR3 runs 13 residues. With V trimmed by 7 bases and J by 4 bases, 7 bases remained unmatched. CDR3 bases: TGCAGCGCTACAGGGGGCGAACTCTATGGCTACACCTTC. It is translated as CSATGGELYGYTF.

V and J are TRBV5-1 and TRBJ2-3; maybe TRBD2 (6 bases). This CDR3 spans 16 amino acids. CDR1 and CDR2 (germline): SGHRS, YFSETQ. V was trimmed by 2 bases and J by 0 bases, leaving 13 bases between them. CDR3 nucleotide sequence: TGCGCCAGCAGCTTACAGACACTAGCTAGCACAGATACGCAGTATTTT. Encoded protein: CASSLQTLASTDTQYF.

The V call is TRBV19, the J call TRBJ1-6, with TRBD1 matching over 10 bases. Germline V gene sequence: CDR1 LNHDA, CDR2 SQIVND (reference sequence). V lost 4 bases and J lost 6; bases outside the gene matches: 9. This CDR3 has 17 residues. The CDR3 is CASSTPSGTGANSPLHF. DNA of the CDR3: TGTGCCAGTAGTACCCCTTCCGGGACAGGGGCTAATTCACCCCTCCACTTT. Using reference TRBV19 and TRBJ1-6 for the parts outside the CDR3, the full variable domain is DGGITQSPKYLFRKEGQNVTLSCEQNLNHDAMYWYRQDPGQGLRLIYYSQIVNDFQKGDIAEGYSVSREKKESFPLTVTSAQKNPTAFYLCASSTPSGTGANSPLHFGNGTRLTVT.